This T cell receptor beta chain was identified during a study of a mutant IDH1 vaccine in newly diagnosed glioma. Produced via immunoSEQ multiplex PCR; TCRdb's table is partial and in-frame only. The table includes over 30,000 clones, 50% to 60% detected once. This CDR3 has 12 residues. With 0 bases removed from V and 4 bases from J, the gap between germline ends came to 4 bases. Germline V gives CDR1 SQVTM, CDR2 ANQGSEA. As regards this clone: The antigen is undetermined.

The time point: week 5, during vaccination. One vaccine dose held 300 ug of mutant IDH1 20-mer peptide and came with topical imiquimod. The study's findings and limits: Among top peripheral T cell clonotypes, changes seemed unrelated to pseudoprogression. Vaccination elicited immune responses in roughly 93% of patients.

The TCR originated in a woman between 18 and 30 years old with glioma. V is TRBV29-1 and J is TRBJ1-3, with D uncertain. The sample here was PBMCs, taken from a glioma patient whose treatment included an IDH1 peptide vaccine. CDR3 amino acids: CSVEEVGNTIYF. CDR3 in DNA: TGCAGCGTTGAAGAGGTGGGAAACACCATATATTTT.